These 19 T cell receptor beta chains originate from one sample sequenced in a study of vaccination effects on CD4 cells after COVID-19. Prior to sequencing, the ViraFEST assay stimulated PBMC with viral peptide pools, which expanded the antigen-specific CD4+ T cells. Isolation of CD4+ T cells took place after less than twelve days of culture. The individual was infected with SARS-CoV-2 between March and December 2020, as confirmed by PCR. Participants were given two doses of BNT162b2 or mRNA-1273 vaccine. No antigen has been identified for these receptors. Sequencing used immunoSEQ multiplex PCR; TCRdb keeps in-frame clones, though not all of them. The data hold about 13,000 clones, with about two thirds observed a single time. The sample here was CD4+ T cells from PBMCs cultured with HCoV-NL63 spike peptides, taken after COVID-19 vaccination. The receptor source for this set is a human donor who had a prior SARS-CoV-2 infection.

This clone was detected a few times. This chain links TRBV2 with TRBJ2-7, with TRBD1 as a possible D gene (5 bases). CDR1 SNHLY and CDR2 FYNNEI come from the germline V gene. Trimming pared 6 bases from V and 3 bases from J, leaving 15 bases between. This CDR3 is 14 amino acids long. The CDR3 coding sequence is TGTGCCAGCAGCGACCCTGGACACTTCTACGAGCAGTACTTC. Translated: CASSDPGHFYEQYF.

The genes are TRBV3-1 (or the pseudogene TRBV3-2) and TRBJ2-3, with TRBD2 identical over 9 bases. The CDR3 runs 17 residues. V dropped 1 base and J dropped 2; count of bases not matched to a gene: 7. CDR1 is LGHDT and CDR2 is YNNKEL in the germline V gene (reference sequence). CDR3 DNA sequence: TGTGCCAGCAGCCAAGTGGCGCTAGCGGGGATCACAGATACGCAGTATTTT. As protein: CASSQVALAGITDTQYF.

The chain links TRBV5-4 to TRBJ2-5; 8 nucleotides match TRBD2. The junction had 6 bases not matched to a gene; V was cut back by 2 bases and J by 3 bases. The CDR3 loop spans 15 amino acids. CDR1 is SGHNT and CDR2 is YYREEE in the germline V gene (reference sequence). CDR3 residues: CASSLSQRGKETQYF. The DNA of the CDR3 is TGTGCCAGCAGCTTATCACAGCGGGGGAAAGAGACCCAGTACTTC.

This clone was seen a few times. The rearrangement uses TRBV18 and TRBJ1-1; D unclear. This CDR3 is built from 13 residues. Trimming cost V 5 bases and J 0 bases, with 7 bases left between them. Germline CDR1 and CDR2: KGHSH and LQKENI. In DNA, the CDR3 is TGTGCCAGCTCAGAAAACCTGAACACTGAAGCTTTCTTT. This encodes CASSENLNTEAFF.

The rearrangement uses TRBV5-4 and TRBJ2-3; perhaps TRBD2 as D (6 bases). This CDR3 has 16 amino acids. Per germline, CDR1 SGHNT and CDR2 YYREEE (reference sequence). Trimming cost V 4 bases and J 2 bases, with 17 bases left between them. The CDR3 sequence is CASSPGLDPITDTQYF. The CDR3 DNA sequence: TGTGCCAGCAGCCCGGGACTCGATCCTATCACAGATACGCAGTATTTT.

The chain employs TRBV7-3 and TRBJ2-5; D is undetermined. Germline V CDR1 and CDR2: SGHTA, FQGTGA. V shed 3 bases and J shed 0 bases, with 5 bases lying between them. The CDR3 spans 13 residues. The CDR3 loop reads CASSLSNQETQYF. CDR3 bases: TGTGCCAGCAGCTTGAGCAACCAAGAGACCCAGTACTTC.

V is TRBV11-2 and J is TRBJ1-2, with D maybe TRBD1 (6 bases). V was trimmed by 3 bases and J by 7 bases, leaving 18 bases between them. CDR1 is SGHAT, CDR2 FQNNGV, per germline. The CDR3 contains 15 residues. The CDR3 DNA reads as TGTGCCAGCAGCTTGGACCTTGCGGGGGCCCGTGGCTACACCTTC. It translates to CASSLDLAGARGYTF.

The chain carries TRBV6-1 and TRBJ1-3; D may be TRBD1 (6 bases). The CDR3 length is 15 residues. V shed 2 bases and J shed 4 bases, with 12 bases lying between them. CDR1 and CDR2 from the germline V gene are MNHNS and SASEGT. This CDR3 is CASSETPGAGNTIYF. The CDR3, as DNA: TGTGCCAGCAGTGAAACCCCAGGGGCCGGAAACACCATATATTTT.

This chain joins TRBV2 and TRBJ1-2; D is possibly TRBD1 (5 bases). Germline CDR1 and CDR2: SNHLY and FYNNEI. This CDR3 is 12 amino acids long. V lost 5 bases and J lost 8, with 12 bases in between. The CDR3 DNA reads TGTGCCAGCAGTTCCCAGGGAGAGGGCTACACCTTC. This codes for CASSSQGEGYTF.

The chain joins TRBV5-1 to TRBJ1-6; 9 positions agree with TRBD1. Germline loops: CDR1 SGHRS, CDR2 YFSETQ. J was trimmed by 10 bases and V by 1 base; bases with no gene match: 6. The CDR3 contains 15 residues. CDR3 DNA sequence: TGCGCCAGCAGCTTGTTGGGACAGGGTGAATCACCCCTCCACTTT. It codes for CASSLLGQGESPLHF.

The sample holds a few counts of this clone. The CDR3 loop reads CASRGGLRTGELFF. In DNA, the CDR3 is TGTGCCAGCCGCGGGGGACTCAGGACCGGGGAGCTGTTTTTT. The chain employs TRBV4-2 and TRBJ2-2; TRBD2 agrees at 7 bases. The germline gives CDR1 LGHNA, CDR2 YNFKEQ. V shed 8 bases and J 5 bases; nucleotides not matched to a gene: 8. The CDR3 length is 14 residues.

V gene TRBV6-2 or TRBV6-3 combines with J gene TRBJ2-1, with D possibly TRBD1 on 5 matching bases. CDR3 length: 16 amino acids. Looked up from germline, CDR1 is MNHEY and CDR2 is SVGEGT. V lost 4 bases and J 7 bases, leaving 20 bases between the germline ends. The CDR3: CASSSLGLSVGNEQFF. DNA of the CDR3: TGTGCCAGCAGTTCCCTGGGGCTCTCGGTGGGGAATGAGCAGTTCTTC.

The chain combines TRBV11-3 with TRBJ2-7; 10 bases map to TRBD2. The CDR3 is made up of 15 amino acids. Germline-derived CDR1 and CDR2 are SGHNT and YENEEA. The V and J ends lost 5 bases and 1 base, in that order; junction bases with no gene match: 5. The CDR3 sequence is CASSPLLAGSYEQYF. CDR3 coding DNA: TGTGCCAGCAGCCCGCTACTAGCGGGGTCCTACGAGCAGTACTTC.

The chain links TRBV29-1 to TRBJ2-1; no clear D. Deletions cut 4 bases from V and 2 bases from J, with 12 bases between. This CDR3 has 14 amino acids. Germline CDR1 is SQVTM and CDR2 is ANQGSEA. The CDR3 coding sequence is TGCAGCGTTGTCCAGACCATCACCTACAATGAGCAGTTCTTC. This codes for CSVVQTITYNEQFF.

V and J are TRBV9 and TRBJ2-7; D is perhaps TRBD2 (6 bases). The germline V gene encodes CDR1 SGDLS and CDR2 YYNGEE. The CDR3 sequence is 13 residues long. Trimming removed 1 base from V and 6 bases from J, with 11 bases in between. The CDR3: CASSVYSGGEQYF. The CDR3 DNA reads as TGTGCCAGCAGCGTATACTCCGGGGGCGAGCAGTACTTC.

Judged by abundance, this clone is medium-sized. The gene calls are TRBV5-1 and TRBJ2-1; D is uncertain. The V and J ends lost 5 bases and 0 bases respectively, with 12 bases between them. Germline V gene lookup returns CDR1 SGHRS and CDR2 YFSETQ. CDR3 length equals 15 residues. CDR3 sequence (DNA): TGCGCCAGCAGGGGGTTGTGGGGCTCCTACAATGAGCAGTTCTTC. Encoded protein: CASRGLWGSYNEQFF.

V and J are TRBV7-8 and TRBJ2-7, with D possibly TRBD2 on 5 matching bases. The V gene lost 7 bases and the J gene lost 3 bases, with 16 bases spanning the gap. Germline values: CDR1 SGHVS, CDR2 FQNEAQ. This CDR3 contains 14 residues. Here the CDR3 DNA reads TGTGCCAGCACCCGAGCCGGCGGGTTCTACGAGCAGTACTTC. Its protein is CASTRAGGFYEQYF.

This clone was seen only once. The CDR3 sequence is CAWSPTGATQYF. Written as DNA, the CDR3 is TGTGCCTGGAGTCCCACGGGAGCGACCCAGTACTTC. The V gene is TRBV30, the J gene TRBJ2-5; a weak D match, TRBD2 (6 bases). The CDR3 is made up of 12 amino acids. V was trimmed by 2 bases and J by 7 bases, leaving 11 bases between them. Germline V CDR1 and CDR2: GTSNPN, SVGIG (reference sequence).

This chain uses TRBV4-2 with TRBJ2-7; 12 bases are shared with TRBD1. Trimming at V came to 3 bases and at J to 2 bases, leaving 14 bases not matched to a gene. This CDR3 spans 19 amino acids. Germline CDR1 reads LGHNA; CDR2 reads YNFKEQ. The CDR3 protein is CASSQVRDRGLLSPYEQYF. CDR3 in DNA: TGTGCCAGCAGCCAGGTCCGGGACAGGGGGCTCTTAAGCCCCTACGAGCAGTACTTC.